The rows below give T cell receptor beta chains drawn from one sample of a study of blood T cell repertoires in COVID-19. Some clones are missing from TCRdb's copy, which holds only in-frame ones; the method was immunoSEQ multiplex PCR. The sample yields approximately 160,000 clones, around nine tenths seen once. Sequencing input: peripheral blood. The source of these receptors is a man aged 60 to 69 with COVID-19, enrolled during active disease. Both conserved end residues are part of each CDR3. The D gene is left open where the match is weak. Where a row states a size, it is once, few, many or the class of an expanded clone; other rows omit it.

>TRBJ1-1|-|TRBV14|TRBD1
CASSQYRGTEAFF
TGTGCCAGCAGCCAATACAGGGGAACTGAAGCTTTCTTT
>TRBJ1-1|-|TRBV6-5|-
CASRTAQGKNTEAFF
TGTGCCAGCAGAACCGCACAGGGAAAAAACACTGAAGCTTTCTTT
>TRBJ2-7|-|TRBV6-5|TRBD2
CASRAGYRSYEQYF
TGTGCCAGCAGAGCGGGGTACAGATCCTACGAGCAGTACTTC
>TRBJ2-5|-|TRBV11-1|TRBD2
CASSGDYSGQETQYF
TGTGCCAGCAGCGGGGACTATTCAGGGCAAGAGACCCAGTACTTC
>TRBJ2-3|-|TRBV12-3/TRBV12-4|-
CASSLRHTDTQYF
TGTGCCAGCAGTTTGAGGCACACAGATACGCAGTATTTT
>TRBJ2-3|-|TRBV12-5|-
CASGLLKTIPPDTQYF
TGTGCTAGTGGTTTGCTCAAGACTATCCCCCCAGATACGCAGTATTTT
>TRBJ1-3|-|TRBV6-6|-
CASRLGNTIYF
TGTGCCAGCAGATTAGGAAACACCATATATTTT
>TRBJ1-3|-|TRBV18|-
CASSPNRATSSGNTIYF
TGTGCCAGCTCACCTAACAGGGCCACAAGCTCTGGAAACACCATATATTTT
>TRBJ2-2|few|TRBV25-1|TRBD2
CASATSGVLTAGELFF
TGTGCCAGCGCTACTAGCGGAGTGTTAACCGCCGGGGAGCTGTTTTTT
>TRBJ2-2|-|TRBV29-1|TRBD1
CSVPGQANTGELFF
TGCAGCGTCCCGGGACAGGCGAACACCGGGGAGCTGTTTTTT
>TRBJ1-1|-|TRBV19|-
CASRVGGTEAFF
TGTGCCAGTAGGGTGGGGGGCACTGAAGCTTTCTTT
>TRBJ1-2|few|TRBV14|-
CASSPVGYGHRYGYTF
TGTGCCAGCAGCCCAGTGGGGTACGGACACCGCTATGGCTACACCTTC
>TRBJ1-4|-|TRBV24-1|-
CATSDEAVNEKLFF
TGTGCCACCAGTGATGAAGCGGTTAATGAAAAACTGTTTTTT
>TRBJ2-2|-|TRBV7-2|-
CASSLWGLGTGELFF
TGTGCCAGCAGCTTATGGGGCCTGGGGACCGGGGAGCTGTTTTTT
>TRBJ1-5|-|TRBV20-1|TRBD1
CSASPDRDQPQHF
TGCAGTGCGAGTCCAGACAGGGATCAGCCCCAGCATTTT
>TRBJ2-7|-|TRBV5-1|TRBD2
CASSPGGGGYEQYF
TGCGCCAGCAGCCCGGGAGGGGGGGGGTACGAGCAGTACTTC
>TRBJ1-2|-|TRBV6-6|-
CAGTRGNYGYTF
TGTGCTGGGACCAGGGGCAACTATGGCTACACCTTC